One and the same sample provided the 27 T cell receptor beta chains below, sequenced in a study of tumor-infiltrating lymphocytes in primary liver carcinoma. Total RNA amounting to around 530 ng was the source from which TCR beta cDNA was made with a constant-region primer. Generation of the TCR beta libraries relied on three nested multiplex PCR rounds using slightly modified ARM-PCR. Primers for the first two PCR rounds were TRBV1-TRBV30 forward primers and a C-beta reverse primer (around 10 cycles per round). TCRdb used MiXCR to reprocess the multiplex PCR reads, holding one entry per CDR3 protein. The table includes just over 300,000 distinct CDR3 sequences, approximately 54% detected once. Germline DNA was extracted alongside blood RNA, which was obtained from unsorted whole blood. The sequencing input was peripheral blood. The receptors stem from a woman in her thirties with primary liver carcinoma and hepatitis B virus infection.

A note on this clonotype: An end of the junction differs from the germline gene, which may be a read error. V is TRBV11-2 and J is TRBJ2-7; the match to TRBD1 covers 9 bases. Germline CDR1 is SGHAT and CDR2 is FQNNGV. This CDR3 comprises 15 residues. The CDR3 nucleotides read TGTGCCAGCAGCGGTAACAGGGGGCCAACCTACGAGCAGTATTTC. It specifies CASSGNRGPTYEQYF.

The table lists this clonotype with many counts. The rearrangement links TRBV6-2 or TRBV6-3 to TRBJ2-5; 8 bases agree with TRBD2. Germline V gene sequence: CDR1 MNHEY, CDR2 SVGEGT. This CDR3 contains 17 residues. V was clipped by 0 bases and J by 1 base; unmatched bases: 7. For the CDR3, the DNA is TGTGCCAGCAGTTACTCGTTCTCCAGCGGGAGCCAAGAGACCCAGTACTTC. Amino acids: CASSYSFSSGSQETQYF.

This clonotype was found a few times. This chain uses TRBV4-2 with TRBJ2-7, with TRBD1 matching over 8 bases. CDR1 is LGHNA, CDR2 YNFKEQ, per germline. There are 14 residues in the CDR3. The trim removed 2 bases at V and 9 bases at J, leaving 9 bases unmatched. The CDR3 nucleotides read TGTGCCAGCAGCCAAACCGGGACAGGTCGTCGGCAGTACTTC. As protein: CASSQTGTGRRQYF.

This chain uses TRBV14 with TRBJ1-2; perhaps TRBD1 as D (6 bases). CDR1 is SGHDN and CDR2 is FVKESK in the germline V gene. Trimming took 4 bases from V and 3 from J, leaving 15 bases between them. The CDR3 covers 15 residues. The CDR3 coding sequence is TGTGCCAGCAGCCGGCCAGGGGTGAGGCACTATGGCTACACCTTC. It encodes CASSRPGVRHYGYTF. Full variable domain (missing parts from reference TRBV14 and TRBJ1-2): EAGVTQFPSHSVIEKGQTVTLRCDPISGHDNLYWYRRVMGKEIKFLLHFVKESKQDESGMPNNRFLAERTGGTYSTLKVQPAELEDSGVYFCASSRPGVRHYGYTFGSGTRLTVV.

This clonotype was seen at least ten times. The V and J genes are TRBV11-3 and TRBJ2-2; D remains ambiguous. Germline CDR1 SGHNT, CDR2 YENEEA. Trimming shortened V by 3 bases and J by 0 bases, and 23 bases separated the two germline ends. This CDR3 is 20 amino acids long. In DNA, the CDR3 is TGTGCCAGCAGCTTGTCGGACCTAATGAAACCTAACGCGAACACCGGGGAGCTGTTTTTT. It yields the protein CASSLSDLMKPNANTGELFF.

This clonotype came up a few times. V gene TRBV7-9 combines with J gene TRBJ2-5; D might be TRBD2 (5 bases). CDR3 length: 15 residues. Germline values: CDR1 SEHNR, CDR2 FQNEAQ (reference sequence). V lost 5 bases, J lost 3 bases, and 16 bases lay in between. The CDR3 loop is CASSKTYAGKETQYF. For the CDR3, the DNA is TGTGCCAGCAGCAAGACTTACGCCGGGAAAGAGACCCAGTACTTC.

Many counts were recorded for this clonotype. This sequence joins TRBV4-2 and TRBJ2-2; D not certain. The CDR3 spans 14 residues. Germline values: CDR1 LGHNA, CDR2 YNFKEQ. Trimming cost V 4 bases and J 6 bases, with 12 bases left between them. The CDR3 DNA reads TGTGCCAGCAGCCCTCAAGAATTGGCCGGGGAGCTGTTTTTT. Translation gives CASSPQELAGELFF.

Ten or more counts support this clonotype. The V call is TRBV11-2, the J call TRBJ1-4; D possibly corresponds to TRBD1 (5 bases). The CDR3 is made up of 15 amino acids. In germline, CDR1 is SGHAT, CDR2 FQNNGV. The V end was cut by 4 bases, the J end by 6 bases, with 15 bases between. The CDR3 is CASSYRGTTDEKLFF. CDR3 bases: TGTGCCAGCAGCTATCGGGGGACGACGGATGAAAAACTGTTTTTT.

As concerns this clonotype: One junction end does not reproduce the germline sequence, and a read error may be involved. In DNA, the CDR3 is TGTGCCAGCAGCCGGGACAGCCGTAATTCACCCCTTCACTTT. Translating gives CASSRDSRNSPLHF. This chain joins TRBV6-5 and TRBJ1-6, with 7 bases that match TRBD1. Per the germline V gene, CDR1 is MNHEY and CDR2 is SVGAGI. This CDR3 region has 14 residues.

Ten or more counts support this clonotype. The V and J genes are TRBV4-2 and TRBJ2-1; no reliable D call. Trimming took 6 bases from V and 4 from J, leaving 13 bases between them. There are 14 residues in the CDR3. CDR1 and CDR2 from the germline V gene are LGHNA and YNFKEQ. This CDR3 reads CASRQEDLYNEQFF. DNA of the CDR3: TGTGCCAGCAGGCAGGAAGATTTATACAATGAGCAGTTCTTC.

In the case of this clonotype: A single base separates this from a much larger clone, so it may be a read error. J is TRBJ2-7 and V is TRBV29-1; no reliable D call. Germline V gene sequence: CDR1 SQVTM, CDR2 ANQGSEA. With 3 bases removed from V and 0 bases from J, the gap between germline ends came to 6 bases. This CDR3 is 12 amino acids long. This CDR3 reads CSVDISSYEQYF. The CDR3 bases are TGCAGCGTTGACATCAGCTCCTACGAGCAGTACTTC.

To note about this clonotype: A much larger clone lies one base from this, so it may be a read error. V gene TRBV4-1 combines with J gene TRBJ2-5, with D possibly TRBD1 on 5 matching bases. Germline V CDR1 and CDR2: MGHRA, YSYEKL. The CDR3 has 16 amino acids. The CDR3 sequence: CASSYGVRAVQETHYF. The CDR3, as DNA: TGCGCCAGCAGTTATGGGGTCAGGGCGGTCCAAGAGACCCATTACTTC.

CDR3 sequence reads: CASGASGSGGTQYF. CDR3 nucleotides: TGTGCCAGCGGTGCGAGCGGGAGCGGCGGGACCCAGTACTTC. The chain carries TRBV12-3 or TRBV12-4 and TRBJ2-5; 8 nucleotides align to TRBD2. The CDR3 length is 14 residues. Trimming at V came to 8 bases and at J to 7 bases, leaving 12 bases not matched to a gene.

For this clonotype: The germline gene is not matched at one end of the junction; a read error may be the cause. The rearrangement links TRBV12-3 or TRBV12-4 to TRBJ2-1, with D unclear. The CDR3 is 12 residues long. This CDR3 reads CVSSLSENEQFF. DNA for the CDR3: TGTGTCAGCAGTTTATCGGAGAATGAGCAGTTCTTC.

Notes on this clonotype: The DNA is left out, because the CDR3 cannot be placed on it with certainty; the CDR3 is given as TCRdb lists it. The genes are TRBV29-1 and TRBJ1-5; the DNA was not used to check the table's D call, TRBD1. From germline, CDR1 is SQVTM and CDR2 ANQGSEA. With termini counted, the CDR3 has 13 amino acids. This chain's CDR3 is CSVGKGSASPSIF.

The chain couples TRBV6-1 to TRBJ1-1; maybe TRBD1 (5 bases). Trimming cost V 10 bases and J 4 bases, with 16 bases left between them. CDR3 length: 13 residues. Germline V CDR1 and CDR2: MNHNS, SASEGT. The chain's CDR3 is CATMGRMSTEAFF. The CDR3 DNA sequence: TGTGCCACAATGGGACGGATGAGCACTGAAGCTTTCTTT.

The rearrangement joins TRBV29-1 to TRBJ1-1; 9 bases are a match to TRBD1. CDR3 length: 15 amino acids. The V and J ends lost 2 bases and 5 bases, in that order; junction bases with no gene match: 9. Looked up from germline, CDR1 is SQVTM and CDR2 is ANQGSEA. CDR3 coding DNA: TGCAGCGTTGAATGGGACAGGGTAAGTCGGACTGAAGCTTTCTTT. The encoded protein is CSVEWDRVSRTEAFF.

This clonotype was detected once. The chain is built from TRBV28 and TRBJ2-7; D unclear. Germline loops: CDR1 MDHEN, CDR2 SYDVKM. V was cut by 3 bases and J by 4 bases, with 16 bases left in between. This CDR3 region has 15 residues. This CDR3 is CASSFHPHGFYEQYF. DNA of the CDR3: TGTGCCAGCAGTTTTCACCCCCATGGGTTTTACGAGCAGTACTTC.

This clonotype was picked up a small number of times. The rearrangement links TRBV6-2 or TRBV6-3 to TRBJ2-7; D is tentatively TRBD1 or TRBD2 (5 bases each). CDR1 is MNHEY, CDR2 SVGEGT, per germline. The CDR3 is 16 amino acids. V was trimmed by 0 bases and J by 1 base, leaving 13 bases between them. The CDR3 reads CASSYSPGRGSYEQYF. CDR3 sequence (DNA): TGTGCCAGCAGTTACTCGCCGGGAAGGGGATCCTACGAGCAGTACTTC.

As regards this clonotype: One junction end does not reproduce the germline sequence, and a read error may be involved. The chain couples TRBV11-2 to TRBJ2-7; D remains unclear. The CDR3 has 15 residues. Germline V gene sequence: CDR1 SGHAT, CDR2 FQNNGV. CDR3 region: CVSTHWERGRYEQYF. CDR3 nucleotides: TGTGTCAGCACCCACTGGGAACGAGGTCGTTACGAGCAGTACTTC.

With respect to this clonotype: This may stem from a read error, because a much larger clone lies one nucleotide away. The chain employs TRBV29-1 and TRBJ2-1, with TRBD1 identical over 9 bases. After removal of 1 base from V and 5 bases from J, the junction contained 9 bases not matched to a gene. The CDR3 sequence is 16 residues long. Per germline, CDR1 SQVTM and CDR2 ANQGSEA. The CDR3 spells CSVEGRQGVSNNEQFF. In DNA form, the CDR3 reads TGCAGCGTTGAAGGCCGACAGGGGGTGAGCAACAATGAGCAGTTCTTC.

In regard to this clonotype: This may be a read error: a much more frequent sequence differs by one nucleotide. The V gene is TRBV12-3 or TRBV12-4, the J gene TRBJ2-2, with D perhaps matching TRBD1 (5 bases). The CDR3 has 14 residues. The CDR3 loop reads CASRFAGNTRELFF. The CDR3 region has the DNA TGTGCCAGCAGATTCGCAGGGAACACCAGGGAGCTGTTTTTT.

The table lists this clonotype with a few counts. V is TRBV1 and J is TRBJ1-2. TRBV1 is labeled a pseudogene. The CDR3 runs to 12 residues. CDR3 amino acids: CISSQDSYGYTF. In nucleotides, the CDR3 is TGCATCAGCAGCCAGGACAGCTATGGCTACACCTTC.

Only a few counts were recorded for this clonotype. This may be a read error, as it is one base from a much larger clone. This chain links TRBV11-2 with TRBJ2-5, with D perhaps TRBD2 (6 bases). Germline-derived CDR1 and CDR2 are SGHAT and FQNNGV. The CDR3 spans 13 residues. The CDR3 protein is CVSSSGGEETQYF. CDR3 bases: TGTGTCAGCAGCTCGGGCGGGGAAGAGACCCAGTACTTC.

This clonotype was detected ten times or more. The chain uses TRBV11-3 and TRBJ2-1, with 7 bases fitting TRBD2. The junction had 11 bases not matched to a gene; V was cut back by 8 bases and J by 7 bases. CDR1 is SGHNT and CDR2 is YENEEA in the germline V gene. The CDR3 sequence is 14 residues long. As DNA, the CDR3 is TGTGCCAGCTCCCGGGGCGGGAGTCAGAATGAGCAGTTCTTC. It specifies CASSRGGSQNEQFF.

For this clonotype: The conserved closing phenylalanine or tryptophan is absent in this CDR3, likely reflecting a read error. J is TRBJ1-6 and V is TRBV11-2; the D gene is possibly TRBD1 (5 bases). In germline, CDR1 is SGHAT, CDR2 FQNNGV. This CDR3 is 15 amino acids long. The CDR3 DNA follows: TGTGCCTGCAGCTTAGAACCGGGACCGAATTCAGCCCTCCACTAT. Protein product: CACSLEPGPNSALHY.

This clonotype has more than one count but fewer than ten. The chain combines TRBV6-5 with TRBJ2-1, with 9 bases matching TRBD1. CDR3 length: 15 amino acids. Germline V CDR1 and CDR2: MNHEY, SVGAGI. V lost 5 bases and J lost 3; bases outside the gene matches: 5. The CDR3 protein is CASSPGTGIYNEQFF. CDR3 nucleotides: TGTGCCAGCAGTCCCGGGACAGGGATCTACAATGAGCAGTTCTTC.